This T cell receptor (beta chain) was identified in a study of blood T cell repertoires in COVID-19. Overall study context: T cells, B-cell-depleted T cells, or PBMCs supplied cDNA or gDNA.

The protocol was immunoSEQ multiplex PCR, while the TCRdb copy is restricted to in-frame clones and leaves out a portion. This table has over 200,000 clones, roughly nine tenths appearing once. Participants were aged about 18 to 89 years from some 24 US areas. Two consecutive negative NP/OP PCR tests, clearance, or resolved symptoms defined Cohort 3 recovery. The CDR3 covers 16 residues. Looked up from germline, CDR1 is MNHEY and CDR2 is SMNVEV (reference sequence). The V end was cut by 8 bases, the J end by 0 bases, with 17 bases between. The receptor was isolated from a man in his thirties or forties who had recovered from COVID-19. Material: PBMCs or T cells enriched from blood (not recorded which). V is TRBV27 and J is TRBJ1-5; weak D call: TRBD1 (5 bases). The DNA of the CDR3 is TGTGCCAGCTGGGGCGCCAGGGATGATAGCAATCAGCCCCAGCATTTT. It codes for CASWGARDDSNQPQHF.